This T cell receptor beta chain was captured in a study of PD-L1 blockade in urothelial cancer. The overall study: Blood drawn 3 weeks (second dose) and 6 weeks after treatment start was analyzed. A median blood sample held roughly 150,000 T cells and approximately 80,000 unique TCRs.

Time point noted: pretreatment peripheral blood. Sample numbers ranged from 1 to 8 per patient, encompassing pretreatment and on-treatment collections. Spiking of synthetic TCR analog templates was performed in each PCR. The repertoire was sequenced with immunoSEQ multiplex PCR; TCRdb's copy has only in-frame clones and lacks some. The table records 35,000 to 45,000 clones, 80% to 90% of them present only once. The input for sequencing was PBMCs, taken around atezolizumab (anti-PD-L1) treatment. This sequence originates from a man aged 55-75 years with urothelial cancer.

The CDR3 DNA follows: TGTGCCTGGAGTTTATTTGGGGGACAGGCTAATCAGCCCCAGCATTTT. Protein product: CAWSLFGGQANQPQHF. The V call is TRBV30, the J call TRBJ1-5; 8 nucleotides match TRBD1. J was trimmed by 4 bases and V by 2 bases; bases with no gene match: 10. The CDR3 spans 16 residues. Germline V gives CDR1 GTSNPN, CDR2 SVGIG (reference sequence).